The clone carrying this T cell receptor (beta chain) was detected ten times or more. RNA transcripts served as the template for amplifying TCR beta CDR3 regions. The HTBI primer set was used in a first-round RT-PCR of the TCR CDR3. One entry per CDR3 protein, called by TCRdb with MiXCR from the multiplex PCR reads. The sample lists around 390,000 distinct CDR3 sequences; roughly 15% were seen once. The sample comes from a study of T cells in Graves' hyperthyroidism and ophthalmopathy. The sample comprised blood. The sequence derives from a woman between 25 and 40 years old with Graves' ophthalmopathy.

CDR3 amino acids: CSARDPRQSSYNEQFF. For the CDR3, the DNA is TGCAGTGCTAGAGATCCCCGCCAAAGCTCCTACAATGAGCAGTTCTTC. This sequence joins TRBV20-1 and TRBJ2-1; D unclear. The germline CDR1 and CDR2 sequences are DFQATT and SNEGSKA (reference sequence). The CDR3 is 16 amino acids. The V end lost 0 bases, the J end lost 0 bases, and 12 bases lay between the germline ends.